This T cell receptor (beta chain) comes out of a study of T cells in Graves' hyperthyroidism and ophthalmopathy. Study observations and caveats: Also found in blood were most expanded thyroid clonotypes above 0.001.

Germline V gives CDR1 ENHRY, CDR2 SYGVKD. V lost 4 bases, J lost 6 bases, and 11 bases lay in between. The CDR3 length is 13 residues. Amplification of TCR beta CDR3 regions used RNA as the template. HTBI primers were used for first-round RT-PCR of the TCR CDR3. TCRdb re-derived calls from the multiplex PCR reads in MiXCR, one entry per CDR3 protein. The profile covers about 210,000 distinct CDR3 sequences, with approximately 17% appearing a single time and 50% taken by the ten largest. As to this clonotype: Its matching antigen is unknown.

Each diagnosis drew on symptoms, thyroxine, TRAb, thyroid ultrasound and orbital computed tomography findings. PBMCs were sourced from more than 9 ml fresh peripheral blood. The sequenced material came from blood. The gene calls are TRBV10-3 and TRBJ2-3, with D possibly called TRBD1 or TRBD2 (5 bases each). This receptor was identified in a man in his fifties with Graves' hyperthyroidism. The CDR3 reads CAISGNEGDTQYF. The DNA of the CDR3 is TGTGCCATCAGTGGTAACGAGGGGGATACGCAGTATTTT.